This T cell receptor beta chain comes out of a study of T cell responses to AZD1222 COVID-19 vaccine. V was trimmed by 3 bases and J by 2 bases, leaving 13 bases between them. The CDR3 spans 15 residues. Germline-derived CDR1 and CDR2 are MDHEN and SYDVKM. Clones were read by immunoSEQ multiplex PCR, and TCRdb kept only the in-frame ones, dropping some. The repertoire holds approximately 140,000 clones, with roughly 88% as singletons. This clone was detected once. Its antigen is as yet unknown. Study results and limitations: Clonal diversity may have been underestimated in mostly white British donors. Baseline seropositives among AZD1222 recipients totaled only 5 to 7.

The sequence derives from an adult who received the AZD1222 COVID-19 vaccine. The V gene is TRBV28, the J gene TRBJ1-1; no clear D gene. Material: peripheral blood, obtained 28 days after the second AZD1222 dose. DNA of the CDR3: TGTGCCAGCAGTTTGCGGCAGGTGGCAAACACTGAAGCTTTCTTT. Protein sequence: CASSLRQVANTEAFF. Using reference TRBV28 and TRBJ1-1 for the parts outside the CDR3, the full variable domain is DVKVTQSSRYLVKRTGEKVFLECVQDMDHENMFWYRQDPGLGLRLIYFSYDVKMKEKGDIPEGYSVSREKKERFSLILESASTNQTSMYLCASSLRQVANTEAFFGQGTRLTVV.